The 20 T cell receptor beta chains given below trace back to one sample, sequenced in a study of shared clonotypes between healthy human individuals. The method was immunoSEQ multiplex PCR; TCRdb's version includes in-frame clones alone and lacks a portion of them. The repertoire holds 300,000 or so clones, with roughly 70% as singletons. The sequencing input was memory CD4+ T cells sorted from blood. The subset denotes: CD45RA-negative fraction. The receptors derive from a man in his thirties or forties in good health.

J is TRBJ2-1 and V is TRBV4-2; the match to TRBD2 covers 7 bases. The V gene's germline CDR1 is LGHNA and CDR2 YNFKEQ. Trimming at V came to 4 bases and at J to 2 bases, leaving 17 bases not matched to a gene. The CDR3 length is 19 residues. This CDR3 is CASSRRPTSDSFPYNEQFF. CDR3 DNA: TGTGCCAGCAGCCGGAGACCAACTAGCGACTCCTTCCCCTACAATGAGCAGTTCTTC.

This clone has just one count. The chain links TRBV18 to TRBJ2-2; D might be TRBD1 (6 bases). The germline V gene has CDR1 KGHSH and CDR2 LQKENI. This CDR3 contains 17 residues. V lost 3 bases to trimming and J lost 0 bases, with 14 bases between them. Here the CDR3 reads CASSPRIGGSNTGELFF. The CDR3 DNA reads TGTGCCAGCTCACCCCGTATAGGGGGATCGAACACCGGGGAGCTGTTTTTT. Variable domain in full (rest from reference TRBV18 and TRBJ2-2): NAGVMQNPRHLVRRRGQEARLRCSPMKGHSHVYWYRQLPEEGLKFMVYLQKENIIDESGMPKERFSAEFPKEGPSILRIQQVVRGDSAAYFCASSPRIGGSNTGELFFGEGSRLTVL.

As concerns this clone: Other nucleotide sequences in the sample specify the same CDR3. This chain joins TRBV2 and TRBJ2-3; TRBD1 matches at 10 bases. Germline CDR1 reads SNHLY; CDR2 reads FYNNEI. Trimming at V came to 4 bases and at J to 3 bases, leaving 4 bases not matched to a gene. CDR3 length: 15 residues. The CDR3 reads CASSGRTGGTDTQYF. For the CDR3, the DNA is TGTGCCAGCAGTGGCAGGACAGGGGGGACAGATACGCAGTATTTT.

J is TRBJ1-2 and V is TRBV7-2, with 8 positions matching TRBD1. J gave up 8 bases and V 3 bases, and 5 bases lay outside the gene matches. The germline gives CDR1 SGHTA, CDR2 FQGNSA. The CDR3 runs to 13 residues. In DNA form, the CDR3 reads TGTGCCAGCAGCTTGCAGGGGGCGAGGGGCTACACCTTC. This codes for CASSLQGARGYTF.

This clone came up a few times. The chain has TRBV28 and TRBJ2-1; D uncertain. The CDR3 runs 10 residues. Germline V lookup: CDR1 MDHEN, CDR2 SYDVKM. The V and J ends lost 8 bases and 10 bases respectively, with 9 bases between them. This CDR3 reads CASQAREQFF. CDR3 sequence (DNA): TGTGCCAGCCAAGCGCGAGAGCAGTTCTTC.

This clone was observed a handful of times. The sample holds other DNA sequences that translate to the same CDR3. The CDR3 DNA is TGCAGCGTCGGACAGATTATGAACACTGAAGCTTTCTTT. Protein product: CSVGQIMNTEAFF. The chain links TRBV29-1 to TRBJ1-1, with D perhaps TRBD1 (6 bases). V shed 6 bases and J shed 0 bases, with 11 bases lying between them. The CDR3 length is 13 residues. Germline assignment: CDR1 SQVTM and CDR2 ANQGSEA.

The chain is built from TRBV5-4 and TRBJ1-1; the D is unclear. The V end lost 4 bases, the J end lost 1 base, and 11 bases lay between the germline ends. CDR1 is SGHNT, CDR2 YYREEE, per germline (reference sequence). The CDR3 totals 14 residues. In nucleotides, the CDR3 is TGTGCCAGCAGCCTGGCCGTCGGGAACACTGAAGCTTTCTTT. It translates to CASSLAVGNTEAFF.

Here the CDR3 reads CARRPEGREEPSSYNEQFF. The CDR3 DNA follows: TGTGCCAGAAGACCTGAGGGGCGGGAGGAACCGAGCTCCTACAATGAGCAGTTCTTC. The chain couples TRBV5-3 to TRBJ2-1; TRBD2 matches at 8 bases. TRBV5-3 is sorted into the ORF group, with uncertain function. The ends lost 5 bases at V and 0 bases at J; junction bases unmatched: 16. CDR3 length equals 19 residues.

V is TRBV9 and J is TRBJ2-1; 8 bases agree with TRBD2. Germline loops: CDR1 SGDLS, CDR2 YYNGEE. Germline trimming cut 6 bases from V and 3 bases from J; bases unmatched to any gene: 5. The CDR3 is made up of 14 amino acids. CDR3 loop: CASNEREFYNEQFF. The CDR3 DNA follows: TGTGCCAGCAATGAGCGGGAGTTCTACAATGAGCAGTTCTTC.

J is TRBJ1-5 and V is TRBV6-5; 11 bases line up with TRBD1. There are 15 residues in the CDR3. V lost 8 bases, J lost 2 bases, and 5 bases stayed unmatched. Germline-derived CDR1 and CDR2 are MNHEY and SVGAGI. The CDR3 spells CASRDRGFGNQPQHF. CDR3 nucleotides: TGTGCCAGCCGGGACAGGGGGTTTGGCAATCAGCCCCAGCATTTT.

The chain has TRBV5-6 and TRBJ2-2; D may match TRBD1 or TRBD2 (7 bases each). There are 16 residues in the CDR3. V was trimmed by 5 bases and J by 6 bases, leaving 20 bases between them. Germline CDR1 SGHDT, CDR2 YYEEEE. The CDR3 region has the DNA TGTGCCAGCAGTCCCCGGAGCAGGGGGGGATCCGGGGAGCTGTTTTTT. This sequence encodes CASSPRSRGGSGELFF. The full variable domain, rest sourced from reference TRBV5-6 and TRBJ2-2, is DAGVTQSPTHLIKTRGQQVTLRCSPKSGHDTVSWYQQALGQGPQFIFQYYEEEERQRGNFPDRFSGHQFPNYSSELNVNALLLGDSALYLCASSPRSRGGSGELFFGEGSRLTVL.

The V and J genes are TRBV5-4 and TRBJ2-1; D might be TRBD1 or TRBD2, each matching 6 bases. The V gene's germline CDR1 is SGHNT and CDR2 YYREEE (reference sequence). This CDR3 region has 14 residues. V lost 6 bases and J 5 bases, leaving 15 bases between the germline ends. CDR3 DNA: TGTGCCAGCATCCCCTCGGGGGCCCACAATGAGCAGTTCTTC. It codes for CASIPSGAHNEQFF.

This chain links TRBV6-5 with TRBJ1-5; D is ambiguous. Germline CDR1 MNHEY, CDR2 SVGAGI. Trimming took 0 bases from V and 7 from J, leaving 10 bases between them. This CDR3 has 14 amino acids. CDR3 loop: CASSYSSGKQPQHF. DNA of the CDR3: TGTGCCAGCAGTTACTCTTCGGGGAAACAGCCCCAGCATTTT.

The chain combines TRBV5-1 with TRBJ2-3; D may be TRBD1 or TRBD2 (5 bases each). The CDR3 covers 16 residues. Germline assignment: CDR1 SGHRS and CDR2 YFSETQ. Trimming shortened V by 7 bases and J by 4 bases, and 22 bases separated the two germline ends. The CDR3 spells CASRDVRIGVADTQYF. Written as DNA, the CDR3 is TGCGCCAGCCGGGACGTTAGAATCGGGGTTGCAGATACGCAGTATTTT. The full variable domain, its missing parts supplied by reference TRBV5-1 and TRBJ2-3, is KAGVTQTPRYLIKTRGQQVTLSCSPISGHRSVSWYQQTPGQGLQFLFEYFSETQRNKGNFPGRFSGRQFSNSRSEMNVSTLELGDSALYLCASRDVRIGVADTQYFGPGTRLTVL.

A word on this clone: Distinct nucleotide sequences in the sample also encode this CDR3. This chain uses TRBV11-3 with TRBJ2-5, with 7 bases lining up with TRBD2. V gave up 3 bases and J gave up 5 bases; unmatched junction bases: 3. This CDR3 is 13 amino acids long. The germline gives CDR1 SGHNT, CDR2 YENEEA. The CDR3 DNA is TGTGCCAGCAGCTTGTTCGGGGGGGAGACCCAGTACTTC. Translation: CASSLFGGETQYF.

The CDR3 region is CASSITGNQETQYF. The CDR3 region has the DNA TGTGCCAGCAGTATTACAGGGAATCAAGAGACCCAGTACTTC. The chain has TRBV6-6 and TRBJ2-5; possibly TRBD1 for D (6 bases). V was trimmed by 5 bases and J by 2 bases, leaving 12 bases between them. The CDR3 contains 14 residues. Germline lookup yields CDR1 MNHNY and CDR2 SVGAGI (reference sequence).

This chain connects TRBV7-7 to TRBJ2-1; 9 nucleotides align to TRBD1. The J segment lost 9 bases and the V segment lost 5 bases, leaving 11 bases of the junction unmatched. CDR3 length: 15 residues. The V gene's germline CDR1 is SSHAT and CDR2 FNYEAQ (reference sequence). The DNA of the CDR3 is TGTGCCAGCAGCGCAACGACAGGGGGTAAAGGTGAGCAGTTCTTC. It specifies CASSATTGGKGEQFF.

This rearrangement joins TRBV4-3 to TRBJ2-3; 12 nucleotides agree with TRBD2. The V and J ends lost 3 bases and 4 bases, in that order; junction bases with no gene match: 5. Germline-derived CDR1 and CDR2 are LGHNA and YSLEER. The CDR3 has 16 amino acids. This CDR3 is CASSQLAGGPPDTQYF. CDR3 nucleotide sequence: TGCGCCAGCAGCCAGCTAGCGGGAGGGCCCCCAGATACGCAGTATTTT.

The chain couples TRBV6-1 to TRBJ2-2; 10 bases are a match to TRBD2. The ends lost 3 bases at V and 4 bases at J; junction bases unmatched: 5. The length of the CDR3 is 16 residues. Germline CDR1 is MNHNS and CDR2 is SASEGT. The CDR3 spells CASSDHLAGVTGELFF. The CDR3 nucleotides are TGTGCCAGCAGTGACCATCTAGCGGGAGTCACCGGGGAGCTGTTTTTT.

This clone was counted many times. The chain carries TRBV10-3 and TRBJ2-5, with 7 positions matching TRBD1. The CDR3 spans 16 residues. Germline V gene lookup returns CDR1 ENHRY and CDR2 SYGVKD. Unmatched junction bases numbered 20, after V lost 9 bases and J lost 7 bases. CDR3 loop: CAIGVGQSEGSGTQYF. The CDR3 DNA follows: TGTGCCATAGGGGTGGGACAGTCCGAGGGCTCGGGGACCCAGTACTTC.